This TCR beta chain originates from a study of long-term antiretroviral therapy in people with HIV. Trimming left V 6 bases short and J 7 bases short, with 16 bases between. The CDR3 is 14 residues long. CDR1 is SNHLY and CDR2 is FYNNEI in the germline V gene. Runs used v3.0 of the immunoSEQ assay and were done at survey level. This table comes from immunoSEQ multiplex PCR, and its TCRdb copy is limited to in-frame clones, with some not included. The table has tens of thousands of clones, 80% seen once. This clonotype originated in a man aged 35-49 years with HIV. The source material was unsorted PBMCs, sampled 0.3 years after starting antiretroviral therapy. The J gene is TRBJ1-5, the V gene TRBV2; D possibly corresponds to TRBD1 (6 bases). In DNA form, the CDR3 reads TGTGCCAGCAGGGGAGGTTCAGGGGTGCAGCCCCAGCATTTT. The encoded protein is CASRGGSGVQPQHF. Based on the CDR3 plus reference TRBV2 and TRBJ1-5, the full variable domain is EPEVTQTPSHQVTQMGQEVILRCVPISNHLYFYWYRQILGQKVEFLVSFYNNEISEKSEIFDDQFSVERPDGSNFTLKIRSTKLEDSAMYFCASRGGSGVQPQHFGDGTRLSIL.